The 18 T cell receptor beta chains below all came from one sample that was sequenced in a study of regulatory T cells in long-lasting Graves disease. The time point: newly diagnosed GD, antithyroid drugs for less than 3 months. PBMC RNA was the source of the TCR library. HTBI primers from iRepertoire and Arm-PCR of CDR3 regions yielded the TCR beta libraries. One entry per CDR3 protein, called by TCRdb with MiXCR from the multiplex PCR reads. The sample has around 500,000 distinct CDR3 sequences; roughly 15% are singletons. This sample was shared with a second study, whose subject was T cells in Graves' hyperthyroidism and ophthalmopathy.

Sequencing used peripheral blood mononuclear cells (PBMCs), obtained at new diagnosis, from a patient treated with antithyroid drugs. The receptors derive from a woman aged 40 to 65 with Graves disease.

This clonotype was counted many times. The chain has TRBV20-1 and TRBJ2-1, with 12 positions matching TRBD2. Trimming at V came to 4 bases and at J to 8 bases, leaving 9 bases not matched to a gene. The length of the CDR3 is 15 residues. Per germline, CDR1 DFQATT and CDR2 SNEGSKA (reference sequence). The CDR3 DNA reads as TGCAGTGCTACCGACCCTAGCGGGGGGGCCCATGAGCAGTTCTTC. Its protein is CSATDPSGGAHEQFF.

The CDR3 reads CASSPSGGGGHNEQFF. CDR3 coding DNA: TGTGCCAGCAGCCCCTCGGGGGGAGGAGGGCACAATGAGCAGTTCTTC. J is TRBJ2-1 and V is TRBV5-4, with 7 bases that match TRBD2. Germline V gives CDR1 SGHNT, CDR2 YYREEE (reference sequence). V dropped 4 bases and J dropped 5; count of bases not matched to a gene: 12. This CDR3 comprises 16 residues.

This clonotype was counted ten times or more. This rearrangement joins TRBV19 to TRBJ1-1, with D possibly TRBD1 on 6 matching bases. Trimming took off 8 bases at V and 8 bases at J, with 24 bases between the two ends. The CDR3 length is 15 residues. In germline, CDR1 is LNHDA, CDR2 SQIVND (reference sequence). CDR3 in amino acids: CASWGGGGVGAEAFF. The CDR3 DNA sequence: TGTGCCAGTTGGGGAGGGGGAGGTGTGGGGGCCGAAGCTTTCTTT. Variable domain in full (rest from reference TRBV19 and TRBJ1-1): DGGITQSPKYLFRKEGQNVTLSCEQNLNHDAMYWYRQDPGQGLRLIYYSQIVNDFQKGDIAEGYSVSREKKESFPLTVTSAQKNPTAFYLCASWGGGGVGAEAFFGQGTRLTVV.

The count of this clonotype is one. Since the CDR3 does not end with the conserved phenylalanine or tryptophan, this likely comes from a read error. J is TRBJ2-2 and V is TRBV7-2; a possible D gene is TRBD1 (5 bases). The CDR3 sequence is 15 residues long. Trimming pared 1 base from V and 0 bases from J, leaving 6 bases between. The V gene's germline CDR1 is SGHTA and CDR2 FQGNSA. CDR3 protein: CASSLGQPNTGELFC. CDR3 DNA: TGTGCCAGCAGCTTAGGACAGCCGAACACCGGGGAGCTGTTTTGT.

This clonotype has ten or more counts. The chain employs TRBV6-1 and TRBJ1-4, with 7 bases identical to TRBD1. The V gene end was trimmed by 5 bases and the J gene end by 7 bases; junction bases not matched to a gene: 7. CDR3 length equals 14 residues. Germline assignment: CDR1 MNHNS and CDR2 SASEGT. The chain's CDR3 is CASSTQGYGEKLFF. CDR3 coding DNA: TGTGCCAGCAGTACACAGGGGTACGGTGAAAAACTGTTTTTT.

The V gene is TRBV4-1, the J gene TRBJ1-6; D is undetermined. From germline, CDR1 is MGHRA and CDR2 YSYEKL. The CDR3 sequence is 15 residues long. The germline V and J ends were trimmed by 6 bases and 3 bases, with 12 bases remaining between them. Here the CDR3 DNA reads TGCGCCAGCAGAACGGACCCGGACTATAATTCACCCCTCCACTTT. Amino acids: CASRTDPDYNSPLHF.

Concerning this clonotype: An end of the junction differs from the germline gene, which may be a read error. The chain recombines TRBV7-9 with TRBJ2-7; D gene ambiguous. This CDR3 spans 11 amino acids. The germline CDR1 and CDR2 sequences are SEHNR and FQNEAQ (reference sequence). CDR3: CAGSRTYEQYF. Written as DNA, the CDR3 is TGTGCCGGCAGCCGTACCTACGAGCAGTACTTC.

V usage is TRBV5-1 and J usage is TRBJ1-6; tentatively, D is TRBD1 (6 bases). Looked up from germline, CDR1 is SGHRS and CDR2 is YFSETQ. The CDR3 has 16 amino acids. The V end was cut by 3 bases, the J end by 7 bases, with 17 bases between. The CDR3 nucleotides read TGCGCCAGCAGCTCCCCTCGGACAGAACCAAATTCACCCCTCCACTTT. Translation: CASSSPRTEPNSPLHF.

This clonotype was counted at least ten times. V usage is TRBV6-1 and J usage is TRBJ1-1, with D maybe TRBD1 (5 bases). The CDR3 has 17 residues. Trimming cost V 6 bases and J 1 base, with 21 bases left between them. Germline CDR1 reads MNHNS; CDR2 reads SASEGT. CDR3 residues: CASSPQRGWVTNTEAFF. The CDR3 DNA reads as TGTGCCAGCAGCCCTCAGCGGGGGTGGGTGACGAACACTGAAGCTTTCTTT.

This chain joins TRBV6-1 and TRBJ2-1; the match to TRBD2 covers 16 bases. The germline CDR1 and CDR2 sequences are MNHNS and SASEGT. V shed 8 bases, J shed 15 bases, and the junction held 10 bases outside the gene matches. This CDR3 has 14 residues. CDR3 DNA: TGTGCCAGCGCCACCGGGACTAGCGGGGGGGCCGCGTTCTTC. This translates into CASATGTSGGAAFF.

A word on this clonotype: A read error may be the cause here, since a much bigger clone is one base away. Here the CDR3 omits its conserved ending phenylalanine or tryptophan, so a read error is the likely source. The chain employs TRBV6-1 and TRBJ2-1; a weak D match, TRBD1 (6 bases). Germline values: CDR1 MNHNS, CDR2 SASEGT. The CDR3 runs to 13 residues. The V and J ends lost 4 bases and 4 bases respectively, with 8 bases between them. CDR3 bases: TGTGCCAGCAGTGGGACAGAGTACAATGAGCAGTTCTCC. It encodes CASSGTEYNEQFS.

This clonotype was observed at least ten times. V gene TRBV11-2 combines with J gene TRBJ1-2; the match to TRBD1 covers 7 bases. Germline V gives CDR1 SGHAT, CDR2 FQNNGV. With 0 bases clipped from V and 4 bases from J, the junction kept 5 bases outside the gene matches. The CDR3 totals 15 residues. The CDR3 DNA reads as TGTGCCAGCAGCTTAGATCCCAGGGGGACCTATGGCTACACCTTC. Residues: CASSLDPRGTYGYTF.

This clonotype has at least ten counts. V gene TRBV11-1 combines with J gene TRBJ2-3; weak D call: TRBD2 (5 bases). CDR1 and CDR2 (germline): SGHAT, FQDESV (reference sequence). This CDR3 has 13 amino acids. Trimming shortened V by 0 bases and J by 6 bases, and 7 bases separated the two germline ends. CDR3 DNA sequence: TGTGCCAGCAGCTTAGCGAGGAGGGATACGCAGTATTTT. Its translation is CASSLARRDTQYF.

V gene TRBV5-1 combines with J gene TRBJ1-4; 7 nucleotides match TRBD1. The CDR3 is made up of 15 amino acids. Losses at the gene ends were 0 bases for V and 7 bases for J; bases not matched to a gene: 6. From germline, CDR1 is SGHRS and CDR2 YFSETQ. CDR3 in DNA: TGCGCCAGCAGCTTGGGACAGGGAATACTTGAAAAACTGTTTTTT. Its translation: CASSLGQGILEKLFF.

This clonotype was seen repeatedly, ten times or more. V gene TRBV6-1 combines with J gene TRBJ2-7, with TRBD1 as a possible D gene (5 bases). There are 12 residues in the CDR3. V was shortened by 6 bases and J by 4 bases, with 10 bases between the two germline ends. The germline V gene has CDR1 MNHNS and CDR2 SASEGT. The CDR3 coding sequence is TGTGCCAGCAGAGGGGCCTTTTACGAGCAGTACTTC. As protein: CASRGAFYEQYF.

This clonotype has a handful of counts. The V call is TRBV4-1, the J call TRBJ1-5; 8 nucleotides line up with TRBD1. CDR3 size: 14 residues. Germline values: CDR1 MGHRA, CDR2 YSYEKL. Trimming at V came to 5 bases and at J to 7 bases, leaving 7 bases not matched to a gene. CDR3 amino acids: CASSEMTGDQPQHF. Written as DNA, the CDR3 is TGCGCCAGCAGCGAGATGACAGGGGACCAGCCCCAGCATTTT.

Comments on this clonotype: Given a much more abundant clone one base away, this may be a read error. The chain links TRBV2 to TRBJ1-2; 8 bases fit TRBD1. The germline CDR1 and CDR2 sequences are SNHLY and FYNNEI. CDR3 length equals 15 residues. CDR3 coding DNA: TGTGCCTGCAGTGAAGATCCCCGGACAGGGAACGGCTACACCTTC. Protein sequence: CACSEDPRTGNGYTF.

The rearrangement joins TRBV12-3 or TRBV12-4 to TRBJ1-2; 11 bases are a match to TRBD1. The CDR3 is 16 residues long. Unmatched junction bases numbered 11, after V lost 6 bases and J lost 5 bases. The CDR3 here is CASRGGDRGVGYGYTF. The CDR3 DNA reads as TGTGCCAGCAGAGGAGGGGACAGGGGGGTAGGGTATGGCTACACCTTC.